This T cell receptor (beta chain) is from a study of blood T cells in healthy people across ages. In the study overall: For every two T cells, template switching captured about one barcoded beta molecule.

On this clonotype: Its antigen is undetermined.

The use of a sample-barcoded 5' primer and a J-beta primer mix characterized a second PCR of 7 to 11 cycles. The yield of each sample was at least 2.5 million CDR3-containing paired-end reads. TCRdb passed the 5' RACE reads through MiXCR, listing each CDR3 protein once. The data contain about a million distinct CDR3 sequences, roughly 51% of them singletons. CDR3 length: 14 residues. Between the trimmed V and J ends, which lost 4 bases and 13 bases, there was a span of 20 bases. CDR1 is MNHEY, CDR2 SMNVEV, per germline (reference sequence). General study findings and limits: Calculation of diversity from one million T cells yielded estimates considered to be underestimates.

The rearrangement uses TRBV27 and TRBJ2-1, with D uncertain. The material sequenced was blood. The clonotype originates from a woman aged 55 to 70 in good health. The CDR3 bases are TGTGCCAGCAGTTCCCCAATGAGGAAAGAGACCCAGTTCTTC. It is translated as CASSSPMRKETQFF.